Below, one T cell receptor beta chain is given with its context. As yet, its antigen is unknown. This sample stems from a study of post-analysis software for immune sequencing data. The study, taken as a whole, reports: Among four to six TRBV segments more frequent in patients than controls were TRBV5-6, TRBV5-1 and TRBV20-1.

V gave up 5 bases and J gave up 3 bases, with 14 bases separating them. The CDR3 length is 15 residues. Germline CDR1 reads LNHDA; CDR2 reads SQIVND (reference sequence). Unique molecular identifiers were present in the TCR beta cDNA libraries. MiXCR, applied by TCRdb to the PCR reads, yields one record per CDR3 protein. The sample shows about 500,000 distinct CDR3 sequences, under 55% of them seen only once. This TCR derives from a girl aged 5-17 years with multiple sclerosis. V gene TRBV19 combines with J gene TRBJ2-1, with D possibly matching TRBD1 (7 bases). The sequenced material came from blood. CDR3 sequence: CASSGGTVFYNEQFF. CDR3 coding DNA: TGTGCCAGTAGTGGCGGGACAGTGTTCTACAATGAGCAGTTCTTC.